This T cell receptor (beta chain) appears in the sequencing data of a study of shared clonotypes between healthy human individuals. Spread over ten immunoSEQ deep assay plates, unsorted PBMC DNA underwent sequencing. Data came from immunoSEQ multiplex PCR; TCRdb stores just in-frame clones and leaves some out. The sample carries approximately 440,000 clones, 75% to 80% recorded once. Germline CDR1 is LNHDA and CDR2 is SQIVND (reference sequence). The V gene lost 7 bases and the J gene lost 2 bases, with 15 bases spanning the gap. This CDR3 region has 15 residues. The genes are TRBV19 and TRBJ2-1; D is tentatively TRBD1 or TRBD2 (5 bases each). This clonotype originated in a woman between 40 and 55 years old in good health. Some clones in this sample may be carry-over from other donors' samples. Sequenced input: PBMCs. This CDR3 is CASTLTGGTYNEQFF. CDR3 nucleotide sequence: TGTGCCAGTACCCTCACTGGGGGAACCTACAATGAGCAGTTCTTC.